These 8 T cell receptor beta chains were all obtained from the same sample, sequenced in a study of tumor-infiltrating lymphocytes in localized non-small cell lung cancer (dated by TCRdb to the early 2020s). To prepare the library, the immunoSEQ multiplex PCR assay was applied. TCRdb obtained this table from immuneACCESS and retained in-frame rearrangements with V and J assigned. These tables miss some clones; where compared with another copy, unresolved V genes account for less than half of the shortfall, and the remainder is unexplained. In this sample the table shows about 9,300 clones, roughly 80% of which occur a single time. Together, the top ten hold roughly a sixth of the sample. The source material was uninvolved lung tissue not adjacent to the tumor. The receptors derive from a human donor with non-small cell lung cancer.

The V gene is TRBV25-1, the J gene TRBJ2-7; D is perhaps TRBD1 (6 bases). This CDR3 region has 13 residues. The V gene's germline CDR1 is MGHDK and CDR2 SYGVNS. V dropped 6 bases and J dropped 4 bases, with 13 bases sitting between them. The CDR3 DNA reads as TGTGCCAGCAGCGACTACAGGGCGTACGAGCAGTACTTC. This codes for CASSDYRAYEQYF.

The gene calls are TRBV2 and TRBJ1-6; the D is unclear. The CDR3 is 15 residues long. Trimming removed 8 bases from V and 6 bases from J, with 17 bases in between. Germline V CDR1 and CDR2: SNHLY, FYNNEI. The DNA for the CDR3 is TGTGCCAGCTCCGGTGCGACATCTGGTAATTCACCCCTCCACTTT. Its protein is CASSGATSGNSPLHF.

This clone came up a few times. This chain joins TRBV11-2 and TRBJ1-2; weak D call: TRBD1 (5 bases). CDR1 SGHAT and CDR2 FQNNGV come from the germline V gene. Trimming removed 3 bases from V and 6 bases from J, with 20 bases in between. This CDR3 has 16 residues. The CDR3 DNA follows: TGTGCCAGCAGCTTTCAATCAGGGTTAGGCGGAGATGGCTACACCTTC. The encoded protein is CASSFQSGLGGDGYTF.

The J gene is TRBJ1-1, the V gene TRBV5-1; 7 bases map to TRBD1. The ends lost 4 bases at V and 10 bases at J; junction bases unmatched: 16. The germline V gene has CDR1 SGHRS and CDR2 YFSETQ. The CDR3 runs 15 residues. The CDR3 nucleotides are TGCGCCAGCAGCGCTATTACAGGGGATACCTTGGTAGCTTTCTTT. Its protein is CASSAITGDTLVAFF.

V usage is TRBV14 and J usage is TRBJ2-5, with 9 nucleotides matching TRBD2. The length of the CDR3 is 16 residues. Looked up from germline, CDR1 is SGHDN and CDR2 is FVKESK. V gave up 4 bases and J gave up 1 base; unmatched junction bases: 7. DNA of the CDR3: TGTGCCAGCAGCCTACGACTAGCGGAACCCCAAGAGACCCAGTACTTC. Encoded protein: CASSLRLAEPQETQYF.

This clone is judged medium-sized (0.01 to 0.1%). This sequence joins TRBV19 and TRBJ2-2, with 9 bases aligning to TRBD1. The CDR3 consists of 15 residues. The germline V gene encodes CDR1 LNHDA and CDR2 SQIVND (reference sequence). The J segment lost 7 bases and the V segment lost 4 bases, leaving 7 bases of the junction unmatched. The CDR3 loop is CASSKGTGYGGELFF. Here the CDR3 DNA reads TGTGCCAGTAGTAAGGGGACAGGGTACGGCGGGGAGCTGTTTTTT.

This clone was counted between two and nine times. The chain carries TRBV27 and TRBJ2-7, with D unclear. This CDR3 spans 11 amino acids. Germline CDR1 and CDR2: MNHEY and SMNVEV (reference sequence). Trimming removed 5 bases at V and 6 bases at J, with 8 bases between. The chain's CDR3 is CASSTGSEQYF. The CDR3 nucleotides read TGTGCCAGCAGTACCGGCTCCGAGCAGTACTTC.

The chain carries TRBV29-1 and TRBJ1-1, with D uncertain. V lost 6 bases to trimming and J lost 4 bases, with 9 bases between them. The length of the CDR3 is 11 residues. Germline CDR1 and CDR2: SQVTM and ANQGSEA. DNA of the CDR3: TGCAGCGTCCTCGGGATCACTGAAGCTTTCTTT. This gives the protein CSVLGITEAFF.